This T cell receptor (beta chain) was observed in a study of identical twins. The study, taken as a whole, reports: The study drew conclusions from cross-sectional statistical analysis, not from following the same donors.

This clonotype came up many times. Its cognate antigen is unknown. One entry per CDR3 protein results from TCRdb running MiXCR on the 5' RACE reads. The repertoire includes around 650,000 distinct CDR3 sequences, around 7.5% of them detected once, and around 1.6% sits in the top ten. V lost 2 bases and J 5 bases, leaving 15 bases between the germline ends. This CDR3 is 15 amino acids long. CDR1 and CDR2 (germline): MDHEN, SYDVKM. The sample was also reused in another study, on yellow fever vaccine responses in identical twins.

V gene TRBV28 combines with J gene TRBJ1-2; tentative D call: TRBD1 (5 bases). Material for sequencing was PBMCs. The TCR originated in a woman between 18 and 29 years old in good health. The CDR3: CASSLVGERRYGYTF. CDR3 nucleotides: TGTGCCAGCAGTTTAGTAGGGGAGCGCCGGTATGGCTACACCTTC.